This T cell receptor (beta chain) stems from a study of CD8+ T cells in alopecia areata. RNA extraction was followed by reverse transcription into cDNA, which acted as the sequencing template. TCRdb's table, derived via immunoSEQ multiplex PCR, lists solely in-frame clones and lacks some. The data hold around 180,000 clones, with 60% observed a single time. The treatment denotes: oral pan-JAK inhibitor, 5-10 mg twice daily. The CDR3 spans 14 residues. With 4 bases removed from V and 4 bases from J, the gap between germline ends came to 14 bases. Per the germline V gene, CDR1 is SGHDN and CDR2 is FVKESK.

The source is a human donor with alopecia areata. The source material was CD4+ T cells sorted from blood, sampled at week 24, from a patient treated with tofacitinib. The chain carries TRBV14 and TRBJ2-7; the D gene is possibly TRBD2 (6 bases). CDR3 DNA: TGTGCCAGCAGCCGGTTCGCGGGGAAATACGAGCAGTACTTC. As protein: CASSRFAGKYEQYF.